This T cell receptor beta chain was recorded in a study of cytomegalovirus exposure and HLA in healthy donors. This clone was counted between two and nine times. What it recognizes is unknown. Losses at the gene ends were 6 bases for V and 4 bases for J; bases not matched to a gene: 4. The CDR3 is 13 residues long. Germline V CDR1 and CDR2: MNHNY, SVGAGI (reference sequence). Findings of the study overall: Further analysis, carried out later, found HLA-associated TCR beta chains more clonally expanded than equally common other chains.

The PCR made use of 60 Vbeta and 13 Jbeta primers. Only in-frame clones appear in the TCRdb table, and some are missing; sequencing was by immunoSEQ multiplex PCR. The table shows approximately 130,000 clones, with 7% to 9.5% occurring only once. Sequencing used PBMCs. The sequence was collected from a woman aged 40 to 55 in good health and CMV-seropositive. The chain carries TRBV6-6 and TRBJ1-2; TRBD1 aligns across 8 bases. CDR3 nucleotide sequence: TGTGCCAGCAGCCGAACAGGGGGCTATGGCTACACCTTC. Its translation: CASSRTGGYGYTF.